These 19 T cell receptor beta chains originate from one sample sequenced in a study of blood T cells in healthy people across ages. The second PCR ran about 6 to 12 cycles with a sample-barcoded 5' primer and J-beta primers. TCRdb re-derived calls from the 5' RACE reads in MiXCR, one entry per CDR3 protein. The sample records approximately 1.5 million distinct CDR3 sequences, 35% to 45% being singletons. The sample comprised blood. Every receptor here comes from a woman between 18 and 29 years old in good health.

This clonotype has more than one count but fewer than ten. V usage is TRBV6-2 or TRBV6-3 and J usage is TRBJ2-3; 11 bases map to TRBD2. CDR3 length: 20 amino acids. V was pared by 2 bases and J by 1 base, with 14 bases of the junction left unmatched. Germline V gene data show CDR1 as MNHEY and CDR2 as SVGEGT. The CDR3 reads CASSYDPGLAGRGRTDTQYF. In DNA, the CDR3 is TGTGCCAGCAGTTACGACCCAGGACTAGCGGGCCGAGGGCGCACAGATACGCAGTATTTT.

The chain recombines TRBV7-6 with TRBJ2-3; TRBD2 matches 13 bases. CDR3 length: 18 amino acids. CDR1 and CDR2 (germline): SGHVS, FNYEAQ. The trim removed 6 bases at V and 0 bases at J, leaving 9 bases unmatched. CDR3 sequence (DNA): TGTGCCAGCAGTTTCAGACTAGCGGGAGGAGGGAGCACAGATACGCAGTATTTT. Its protein is CASSFRLAGGGSTDTQYF.

V and J are TRBV6-6 and TRBJ1-4; D not certain. The CDR3 length is 14 residues. Per the germline V gene, CDR1 is MNHNY and CDR2 is SVGAGI (reference sequence). The V end lost 6 bases, the J end lost 7 bases, and 15 bases lay between the germline ends. In DNA form, the CDR3 reads TGTGCCAGCAGCACCACAGTGGAACTTGAAAAACTGTTTTTT. Its translation: CASSTTVELEKLFF.

The rearrangement uses TRBV5-1 and TRBJ2-3; D uncertain. CDR1 is SGHRS, CDR2 YFSETQ, per germline. V was cut by 0 bases and J by 0 bases, with 11 bases left in between. The CDR3 totals 16 residues. CDR3 sequence reads: CASSLGSSISTDTQYF. The CDR3, as DNA: TGCGCCAGCAGCTTGGGGTCCTCGATCAGCACAGATACGCAGTATTTT.

This chain joins TRBV4-1 and TRBJ1-4; D may be TRBD1 (5 bases). V lost 1 base and J lost 2, with 8 bases in between. Germline-derived CDR1 and CDR2 are MGHRA and YSYEKL. CDR3 size: 15 residues. As DNA, the CDR3 is TGCGCCAGCAGCCAAGTAAGGGGTACTAATGAAAAACTGTTTTTT. Translated, it gives CASSQVRGTNEKLFF.

Turning to this clonotype: One end of the junction fails to match germline, which may point to a read error. This rearrangement joins TRBV6-6 to TRBJ2-7, with 7 bases identical to TRBD2. Germline V lookup: CDR1 MNHNY, CDR2 SVGAGI (reference sequence). This CDR3 is built from 13 residues. CDR3 in amino acids: CALRASGSYERYF. For the CDR3, the DNA is TGTGCCCTAAGAGCTAGCGGCTCCTACGAGCGGTACTTC.

The V call is TRBV12-3 or TRBV12-4, the J call TRBJ1-5; 7 bases map to TRBD1. After removal of 5 bases from V and 7 bases from J, the junction contained 5 bases not matched to a gene. The CDR3 sequence is 13 residues long. For the CDR3, the DNA is TGTGCCAGCAGTGACAGGGTCCTACAGCCCCAGCATTTT. Translation gives CASSDRVLQPQHF.

The chain carries TRBV10-3 and TRBJ2-1; tentatively, D is TRBD2 (5 bases). This CDR3 region has 16 residues. Per the germline V gene, CDR1 is ENHRY and CDR2 is SYGVKD. Trimming left V 2 bases short and J 4 bases short, with 15 bases between. The CDR3 nucleotides read TGTGCCATCAGTGAGCCATCGGGAACCATTTACAATGAGCAGTTCTTC. This encodes CAISEPSGTIYNEQFF.

This clonotype showed up just a few times. The chain recombines TRBV18 with TRBJ2-4; tentatively, D is TRBD1 or TRBD2 (5 bases each). The CDR3 consists of 16 residues. Germline values: CDR1 KGHSH, CDR2 LQKENI. The V gene lost 1 base and the J gene lost 3 bases, with 13 bases spanning the gap. CDR3 in amino acids: CASSPLGDPDKNIQYF. In DNA form, the CDR3 reads TGTGCCAGCTCACCACTTGGGGACCCTGACAAAAACATTCAGTACTTC.

V usage is TRBV28 and J usage is TRBJ2-3, with 7 bases matching TRBD2. The CDR3 has 15 residues. CDR1 is MDHEN, CDR2 SYDVKM, per germline. J was trimmed by 4 bases and V by 5 bases; bases with no gene match: 9. DNA of the CDR3: TGTGCCAGCAGTAGGGACTACGCCCCCCCAGATACGCAGTATTTT. Protein: CASSRDYAPPDTQYF. Based on the CDR3 plus reference TRBV28 and TRBJ2-3, the full variable domain is DVKVTQSSRYLVKRTGEKVFLECVQDMDHENMFWYRQDPGLGLRLIYFSYDVKMKEKGDIPEGYSVSREKKERFSLILESASTNQTSMYLCASSRDYAPPDTQYFGPGTRLTVL.

Of note for this clonotype: A much larger clone lies a single base off, so this may be a read error. The chain joins TRBV9 to TRBJ1-6; D gene unclear. Trimming shortened V by 0 bases and J by 5 bases, and 3 bases separated the two germline ends. This CDR3 spans 13 amino acids. Germline V gene lookup returns CDR1 SGDLS and CDR2 YYNGEE. CDR3 sequence (DNA): TGTGCCAGCAGCGTAGAGGATAATTCACCCCTCCACTTT. It translates to CASSVEDNSPLHF.

The chain links TRBV11-2 to TRBJ2-1; TRBD1 agrees at 9 bases. The germline V gene has CDR1 SGHAT and CDR2 FQNNGV. CDR3 length: 14 amino acids. V dropped 8 bases and J dropped 6; count of bases not matched to a gene: 8. As DNA, the CDR3 is TGTGCCAGCTCATCGGACAGGGGAAGCAATGAGCAGTTCTTC. This translates into CASSSDRGSNEQFF.

The chain joins TRBV29-1 to TRBJ2-5; the D gene is possibly TRBD1 (6 bases). V shed 6 bases and J shed 1 base, with 18 bases lying between them. There are 15 residues in the CDR3. Germline V lookup: CDR1 SQVTM, CDR2 ANQGSEA. CDR3: CSVPPFDRLQETQYF. For the CDR3, the DNA is TGCAGCGTCCCCCCTTTCGACAGGCTCCAAGAGACCCAGTACTTC.

The chain employs TRBV3-1 and TRBJ2-7, with 9 bases matching TRBD2. Germline V lookup: CDR1 LGHDT, CDR2 YNNKEL (reference sequence). V was clipped by 4 bases and J by 4 bases; unmatched bases: 8. CDR3 length: 15 amino acids. The CDR3 region has the DNA TGTGCCAGCAGCCCCCAACGACTAGCGGTTTACGAGCAGTACTTC. Residues: CASSPQRLAVYEQYF.

This clonotype appeared a few times. The chain is built from TRBV7-9 and TRBJ2-1; D not resolved. V lost 0 bases and J lost 13, with 4 bases in between. CDR1 is SEHNR, CDR2 FQNEAQ, per germline (reference sequence). This CDR3 region has 10 residues. CDR3 amino acids: CASSLAPQFF. As DNA, the CDR3 is TGTGCCAGCAGCTTAGCGCCCCAGTTCTTC.

The chain employs TRBV7-2 and TRBJ2-3; D remains ambiguous. V dropped 5 bases and J dropped 4 bases, with 13 bases sitting between them. Germline loops: CDR1 SGHTA, CDR2 FQGNSA. The CDR3 runs 14 residues. CDR3 sequence (DNA): TGTGCCAGCAGCCCCACCTTCAGTTCAGATACGCAGTATTTT. Its translation: CASSPTFSSDTQYF. The full variable domain, completed using reference TRBV7-2 and TRBJ2-3, is GAGVSQSPSNKVTEKGKDVELRCDPISGHTALYWYRQSLGQGLEFLIYFQGNSAPDKSGLPSDRFSAERTGGSVSTLTIQRTQQEDSAVYLCASSPTFSSDTQYFGPGTRLTVL.

The rearrangement uses TRBV27 and TRBJ2-3; no clear D gene. This CDR3 has 14 amino acids. Trimming took off 0 bases at V and 4 bases at J, with 8 bases between the two ends. Germline values: CDR1 MNHEY, CDR2 SMNVEV (reference sequence). CDR3 region: CASSLSAVSDTQYF. The CDR3 coding sequence is TGTGCCAGCAGTTTATCGGCAGTCTCAGATACGCAGTATTTT.

The V call is TRBV18, the J call TRBJ2-3; D gene uncertain. Germline CDR1 KGHSH, CDR2 LQKENI. The CDR3 loop spans 14 amino acids. The V gene lost 0 bases and the J gene lost 5 bases, with 9 bases spanning the gap. The CDR3 spells CASSPPPGRDTQYF. The CDR3 region has the DNA TGTGCCAGCTCACCACCGCCGGGTCGAGATACGCAGTATTTT.

This chain links TRBV2 with TRBJ2-7; 10 bases map to TRBD1. V shed 6 bases and J 4 bases; nucleotides not matched to a gene: 6. The CDR3 is 14 residues long. CDR1 is SNHLY and CDR2 is FYNNEI in the germline V gene. For the CDR3, the DNA is TGTGCCAGCAGCGCGGACAGGGGGAATTACGAGCAGTACTTC. This encodes CASSADRGNYEQYF.